One and the same sample provided the 32 T cell receptor beta chains below, sequenced in a study of T-cell reconstitution after alpha-beta-depleted transplantation in children. Preparing the TCRbeta library involved the use of unique molecular identifiers. TCRdb re-called the PCR reads with MiXCR, one entry per CDR3 protein. The data show approximately 150,000 distinct CDR3 sequences, about 9% seen once. This specimen was PBMCs, mostly from graft donor cells, taken 180 days after TCRalphabeta/CD19-depleted stem cell transplant. Receptor source: a female patient aged 2 to 10 who had a stem cell transplant for congenital amegakaryocytic thrombocytopenia, so the T cells may come from the graft donor.

Only a few counts were recorded for this clonotype. The rearrangement uses TRBV5-1 and TRBJ2-3; no firm D call. The CDR3 covers 15 residues. V lost 6 bases to trimming and J lost 4 bases, with 18 bases between them. The germline V gene encodes CDR1 SGHRS and CDR2 YFSETQ. CDR3 sequence: CASIASPARPDTQYF. CDR3 nucleotides: TGCGCCAGCATCGCTTCTCCGGCGCGGCCAGATACGCAGTATTTT.

This clonotype was seen ten or more times. The V and J genes are TRBV6-1 and TRBJ1-1, with 7 nucleotides matching TRBD1. The CDR3 covers 15 residues. From germline, CDR1 is MNHNS and CDR2 SASEGT. With V trimmed by 1 base and J by 0 bases, 2 bases remained unmatched. CDR3 amino acids: CASSEEGQMNTEAFF. In DNA, the CDR3 is TGTGCCAGCAGTGAAGAGGGACAGATGAACACTGAAGCTTTCTTT.

With regard to this clonotype: Possible read error: a much larger clone is one base away. The J gene is TRBJ2-3, the V gene TRBV24-1; tentative D call: TRBD1 (6 bases). V lost 0 bases and J lost 2, with 8 bases in between. The germline CDR1 and CDR2 sequences are KGHDR and SFDVKD. This CDR3 has 15 residues. The CDR3 here is CATSDLWTDTDTQYF. In nucleotides, the CDR3 is TGTGCCACCAGTGATTTGTGGACAGACACAGATACGCAGTATTTT.

This clonotype has more than one count but fewer than ten. This chain uses TRBV7-2 with TRBJ2-5, with 11 bases identical to TRBD1. Trimming took 2 bases from V and 4 from J; bases not matched to a gene: 3. This CDR3 contains 15 residues. CDR1 and CDR2 from the germline V gene are SGHTA and FQGNSA. CDR3 in amino acids: CASSLTDRGRETQYF. In nucleotides, the CDR3 is TGTGCCAGCAGCTTAACGGACAGGGGGCGAGAGACCCAGTACTTC.

There are many counts of this clonotype. V and J are TRBV3-1 and TRBJ2-6; D is unclear. With 3 bases removed from V and 0 bases from J, the gap between germline ends came to 6 bases. Germline values: CDR1 LGHDT, CDR2 YNNKEL (reference sequence). The CDR3 sequence is 15 residues long. CDR3 region: CASSHGLSGANVLTF. CDR3 nucleotides: TGTGCCAGCAGCCATGGGCTCTCTGGGGCCAACGTCCTGACTTTC.

Concerning this clonotype: This may come from a read error, since a much larger clone is one base off. The CDR3 loop is CASSGTGRLGGETQYF. CDR3 sequence (DNA): TGTGCCAGCAGCGGGACAGGGCGGCTTGGAGGAGAGACCCAGTACTTC. V usage is TRBV12-3 or TRBV12-4 and J usage is TRBJ2-5; TRBD1 matches at 9 bases. The V gene end was trimmed by 6 bases and the J gene end by 4 bases; junction bases not matched to a gene: 12. The CDR3 is 16 amino acids.

This rearrangement joins TRBV18 to TRBJ2-5, with TRBD2 matching 10 bases. The V and J ends lost 5 bases and 5 bases, in that order; junction bases with no gene match: 14. Germline V CDR1 and CDR2: KGHSH, LQKENI. CDR3 size: 17 residues. The CDR3 protein is CASSGSQILAGKETQYF. DNA of the CDR3: TGTGCCAGCTCAGGTTCGCAAATACTAGCGGGAAAGGAGACCCAGTACTTC.

The chain carries TRBV18 and TRBJ2-3; D perhaps matches TRBD2 (6 bases). Trimming removed 3 bases at V and 1 base at J, with 8 bases between. This CDR3 is built from 14 residues. CDR1 and CDR2 from the germline V gene are KGHSH and LQKENI. This CDR3 is CASSPPGGTDTQYF. CDR3 nucleotide sequence: TGTGCCAGCTCACCCCCGGGAGGCACAGATACGCAGTATTTT.

This clonotype was seen at least ten times. The chain combines TRBV5-1 with TRBJ1-5; D is perhaps TRBD1 (5 bases). Trimming took 4 bases from V and 2 from J, leaving 16 bases between them. CDR1 SGHRS and CDR2 YFSETQ come from the germline V gene. The length of the CDR3 is 16 residues. The CDR3 reads CASSPGGVMGNQPQHF. CDR3 nucleotide sequence: TGCGCCAGCAGCCCGGGGGGGGTGATGGGCAATCAGCCCCAGCATTTT.

The chain couples TRBV12-3 or TRBV12-4 to TRBJ2-2; no clear D gene. This CDR3 comprises 14 residues. Between the trimmed V and J ends, which lost 7 bases and 7 bases, there was a span of 16 bases. The CDR3 nucleotides are TGTGCCAGCACCCTTTTCTTAACGGTCGGGGAGCTGTTTTTT. This sequence encodes CASTLFLTVGELFF.

J is TRBJ2-5 and V is TRBV12-3 or TRBV12-4, with D uncertain. The CDR3 loop spans 12 amino acids. V was pared by 0 bases and J by 5 bases, with 4 bases between. The CDR3 DNA sequence: TGTGCCAGCAGTTTAGCGGTGGAGACCCAGTACTTC. Residues: CASSLAVETQYF.

This clonotype showed up many times. The chain recombines TRBV7-9 with TRBJ1-4; 10 bases agree with TRBD1. V was pared by 5 bases and J by 13 bases, with 4 bases of the junction left unmatched. The CDR3 spans 12 residues. Germline V gene data show CDR1 as SEHNR and CDR2 as FQNEAQ (reference sequence). The CDR3: CASSLWDRGLFF. In DNA form, the CDR3 reads TGTGCCAGCAGCCTGTGGGACAGGGGACTGTTTTTT.

The chain couples TRBV5-1 to TRBJ2-5; D might be TRBD2 (6 bases). There are 13 residues in the CDR3. CDR1 and CDR2 (germline): SGHRS, YFSETQ. V lost 4 bases, J lost 4 bases, and 11 bases lay in between. This chain's CDR3 is CASSTGLGETQYF. The DNA of the CDR3 is TGCGCCAGCAGCACGGGACTGGGAGAGACCCAGTACTTC.

This clonotype occurred many times. V usage is TRBV5-1 and J usage is TRBJ1-1; D perhaps matches TRBD1 (6 bases). The CDR3 has 15 amino acids. Germline V CDR1 and CDR2: SGHRS, YFSETQ. Trimming removed 2 bases at V and 5 bases at J, with 16 bases between. CDR3 amino acids: CASSFTPRGYTEAFF. The DNA of the CDR3 is TGCGCCAGCAGCTTCACGCCCAGGGGATATACTGAAGCTTTCTTT.

This clonotype showed up many times. This rearrangement joins TRBV10-3 to TRBJ2-5; TRBD2 is a possible D gene (5 bases). V gave up 0 bases and J gave up 2 bases, with 16 bases separating them. CDR1 is ENHRY, CDR2 SYGVKD, per germline. This CDR3 contains 17 residues. CDR3 residues: CAISESPLGRSQETQYF. The CDR3, as DNA: TGTGCCATCAGTGAGTCTCCCCTGGGGAGATCTCAAGAGACCCAGTACTTC.

The V and J genes are TRBV29-1 and TRBJ1-1; D is undetermined. Trimming left V 4 bases short and J 0 bases short, with 12 bases between. Germline V lookup: CDR1 SQVTM, CDR2 ANQGSEA. There are 14 residues in the CDR3. The CDR3 is CSVAFGLVNTEAFF. The CDR3 DNA reads as TGCAGCGTTGCGTTTGGACTAGTGAACACTGAAGCTTTCTTT.

By sample fraction, this clonotype is medium-sized (0.01 to 0.1%). The rearrangement joins TRBV12-3 or TRBV12-4 to TRBJ2-7; 7 nucleotides agree with TRBD2. Unmatched junction bases numbered 10, after V lost 4 bases and J lost 1 base. The CDR3 totals 16 residues. The chain's CDR3 is CASSSRWEGRSYEQYF. CDR3 nucleotide sequence: TGTGCCAGCAGTTCCCGGTGGGAGGGCAGATCCTACGAGCAGTACTTC.

This clonotype was seen more than once but under ten times. This chain joins TRBV20-1 and TRBJ2-7; D tentatively reads TRBD1 or TRBD2 (5 bases each). V was trimmed by 2 bases and J by 3 bases, leaving 17 bases between them. The germline CDR1 and CDR2 sequences are DFQATT and SNEGSKA (reference sequence). The CDR3 spans 15 residues. This chain's CDR3 is CSARRDLQTFYEQYF. The CDR3 region has the DNA TGCAGTGCTAGAAGGGACCTTCAGACCTTCTACGAGCAGTACTTC.

This clonotype was seen ten or more times. This chain connects TRBV28 to TRBJ1-1; no definite D call. CDR3 size: 12 residues. Trimming removed 3 bases from V and 11 bases from J, with 13 bases in between. Germline assignment: CDR1 MDHEN and CDR2 SYDVKM. The CDR3 bases are TGTGCCAGCAGTTTTTCCTGGCTTGGGGCTTTCTTT. Its translation is CASSFSWLGAFF.

V and J are TRBV6-4 and TRBJ1-5; tentative D call: TRBD1 (5 bases). The CDR3 consists of 14 residues. Deletions cut 3 bases from V and 10 bases from J, with 16 bases between. The germline V gene encodes CDR1 MRHNA and CDR2 SNTAGT. Here the CDR3 DNA reads TGTGCCAGCAGTGAAGGGGCAGGGCGCGGTCCCCAGCATTTT. This translates into CASSEGAGRGPQHF.

This clonotype was counted between two and nine times. The rearrangement uses TRBV12-3 or TRBV12-4 and TRBJ2-2; 10 positions match TRBD2. The V segment lost 6 bases and the J segment 0 bases; nucleotides outside the gene matches: 13. The CDR3 consists of 19 residues. CDR3 in DNA: TGTGCCAGCAGGCCCTGGCTCCTAGCGGGAGCTTCGAACACCGGGGAGCTGTTTTTT. Protein sequence: CASRPWLLAGASNTGELFF.

This clonotype was observed many times. CDR3 DNA: TGCGCCAGCAGCCGCGGGACAACCAACACTGAAGCTTTCTTT. Encoded protein: CASSRGTTNTEAFF. This chain joins TRBV5-1 and TRBJ1-1; D perhaps matches TRBD1 (6 bases). Germline CDR1 and CDR2: SGHRS and YFSETQ. The CDR3 totals 14 residues. V was cut by 4 bases and J by 2 bases, with 12 bases left in between.

Here the CDR3 DNA reads TGTGCCATCCGCGCGCAGGGGGGGGACAATGAGCAGTTCTTC. It yields the protein CAIRAQGGDNEQFF. V gene TRBV10-3 combines with J gene TRBJ2-1; D assignment may be TRBD1 or TRBD2 (7 bases each). CDR1 ENHRY and CDR2 SYGVKD come from the germline V gene. The CDR3 covers 14 residues. Trimming left V 8 bases short and J 5 bases short, with 16 bases between.

This clonotype was seen at least ten times. The gene calls are TRBV29-1 and TRBJ2-2; 9 bases map to TRBD2. The J segment lost 6 bases and the V segment lost 6 bases, leaving 11 bases of the junction unmatched. The CDR3 is made up of 15 amino acids. The germline V gene has CDR1 SQVTM and CDR2 ANQGSEA. The CDR3 protein is CSVDRREGESGELFF. The CDR3 DNA sequence: TGCAGCGTGGACCGGCGGGAGGGCGAATCCGGGGAGCTGTTTTTT.

V and J are TRBV4-3 and TRBJ2-7, with D possibly called TRBD1 or TRBD2 (5 bases each). Germline V gene sequence: CDR1 LGHNA, CDR2 YSLEER. The V and J ends lost 0 bases and 0 bases respectively, with 12 bases between them. CDR3 size: 16 residues. The CDR3 is CASSQDMGESSYEQYF. CDR3 nucleotides: TGCGCCAGCAGCCAAGACATGGGGGAAAGCTCCTACGAGCAGTACTTC.

This clonotype appeared many times. The J gene is TRBJ2-2, the V gene TRBV3-1, with TRBD1 as a possible D gene (6 bases). CDR1 LGHDT and CDR2 YNNKEL come from the germline V gene (reference sequence). This CDR3 contains 13 residues. The V gene lost 8 bases and the J gene lost 5 bases, with 12 bases spanning the gap. In DNA, the CDR3 is TGTGCCAGCGCGGACAGTCCGACCGGGGAGCTGTTTTTT. Translated: CASADSPTGELFF.

This sequence joins TRBV12-3 or TRBV12-4 and TRBJ2-2; the D is unclear. The CDR3 covers 14 residues. Trimming cost V 11 bases and J 0 bases, with 13 bases left between them. CDR3 sequence: CAVRRLANTGELFF. In DNA form, the CDR3 reads TGTGCCGTGAGGCGGCTGGCGAACACCGGGGAGCTGTTTTTT.

In regard to this clonotype: A read error may explain this, as a much larger clone is one base away. The rearrangement links TRBV20-1 to TRBJ2-3, with D possibly matching TRBD2 (7 bases). Germline CDR1 DFQATT, CDR2 SNEGSKA (reference sequence). Trimming took 8 bases from V and 1 from J, leaving 16 bases between them. This CDR3 region has 14 residues. The CDR3 nucleotides are TGCAGTCCTCTCCAAGGGGGGGGCACAGATACGCAGTATTTT. Its translation is CSPLQGGGTDTQYF.

A note on this clonotype: It may be a read error: a sequence one base away is much more abundant. The chain links TRBV11-1 to TRBJ2-5; 14 nucleotides align to TRBD2. The CDR3 contains 16 residues. Germline-derived CDR1 and CDR2 are SGHAT and FQDESV (reference sequence). V trimming: 5 bases; J trimming: 0 bases; junction bases outside the gene matches: 2. The CDR3 here is CASSPTSGGDQETQYF. The CDR3 DNA is TGTGCCAGCAGCCCGACTAGCGGGGGGGACCAAGAGACCCAGTACTTC.

This clonotype was observed a handful of times. V is TRBV29-1 and J is TRBJ2-2; D is possibly TRBD1 (5 bases). This CDR3 spans 13 amino acids. Looked up from germline, CDR1 is SQVTM and CDR2 is ANQGSEA. V was cut by 6 bases and J by 5 bases, with 13 bases left in between. The DNA of the CDR3 is TGCAGCGTCAGCAGGGTGGAAACCGGGGAGCTGTTTTTT. Amino acid sequence: CSVSRVETGELFF.

This clonotype has a count of ten or more. J is TRBJ2-7 and V is TRBV4-1; unclear D gene. Trimming shortened V by 1 base and J by 3 bases, and 16 bases separated the two germline ends. The CDR3 runs to 16 residues. Germline CDR1 and CDR2: MGHRA and YSYEKL. The DNA for the CDR3 is TGCGCCAGCAGCCAAGGGTCTTTAGGATCTTTCTACGAGCAGTACTTC. Its protein product is CASSQGSLGSFYEQYF.

This clonotype was detected many times. The chain uses TRBV4-2 and TRBJ1-2, with 8 bases identical to TRBD1. CDR1 is LGHNA, CDR2 YNFKEQ, per germline. After removal of 1 base from V and 4 bases from J, the junction contained 11 bases not matched to a gene. This CDR3 is 17 amino acids long. The CDR3 loop is CASSQVPRGRFSYGYTF. CDR3 nucleotide sequence: TGTGCCAGCAGCCAAGTCCCCAGGGGGCGCTTCTCCTATGGCTACACCTTC.